The rows below give T cell receptor beta chains drawn from one sample of a study of T cell responses to AZD1222 COVID-19 vaccine. Here immunoSEQ multiplex PCR was the method, and the copy in TCRdb shows in-frame clones only, minus some. Of over 75,000 clones in the sample, more than 80% were seen once. Sample: peripheral blood, taken 28 days after the second AZD1222 dose. These receptor sequences come from an adult who received the AZD1222 COVID-19 vaccine. CDR3s include the opening cysteine and the closing phenylalanine or tryptophan. The order of the fields is V gene, clone size, J gene, D gene, CDR3 protein, CDR3 DNA. D genes are given only for firm matches. Clone size is not always given. Where it is, it says once, few, many or a class for expanded clones.

v_gene: TRBV6-4
abundance: few
j_gene: TRBJ2-1
d_gene: -
CDR3aa: CASSSAGGGSGEQFF
CDR3nt: TGTGCCAGCAGCTCGGCAGGGGGGGGATCTGGTGAGCAGTTCTTC

v_gene: TRBV11-2
abundance: -
j_gene: TRBJ2-5
d_gene: TRBD2
CDR3aa: CASSLEAGAQETQYF
CDR3nt: TGTGCCAGCAGCTTGGAGGCGGGAGCACAGGAGACCCAGTACTTC

v_gene: TRBV12-3/TRBV12-4
abundance: -
j_gene: TRBJ1-1
d_gene: -
CDR3aa: CASSKWGKAFF
CDR3nt: TGTGCCAGCAGTAAGTGGGGGAAGGCTTTCTTT

v_gene: TRBV3-1/TRBV3-2
abundance: -
j_gene: TRBJ2-2
d_gene: TRBD2
CDR3aa: CASSQEGTSGAYSNTGELFF
CDR3nt: TGTGCCAGCAGCCAAGAGGGGACTAGCGGGGCGTACTCGAACACCGGGGAGCTGTTTTTT

v_gene: TRBV7-2
abundance: -
j_gene: TRBJ2-7
d_gene: -
CDR3aa: CASSISGRSYEQYF
CDR3nt: TGTGCCAGCAGCATTAGCGGCCGCTCCTACGAGCAGTACTTC

v_gene: TRBV27
abundance: -
j_gene: TRBJ1-5
d_gene: TRBD1
CDR3aa: CASSLGDSSNQPQHF
CDR3nt: TGTGCCAGCAGTTTAGGGGACAGTAGCAATCAGCCCCAGCATTTT

v_gene: TRBV12-3/TRBV12-4
abundance: few
j_gene: TRBJ1-1
d_gene: -
CDR3aa: CASSLMGDTEAFF
CDR3nt: TGTGCCAGCAGTTTAATGGGGGACACTGAAGCTTTCTTT

v_gene: TRBV12-3/TRBV12-4
abundance: -
j_gene: TRBJ1-1
d_gene: -
CDR3aa: CASSPSAYTEAFF
CDR3nt: TGTGCCAGCAGCCCGTCTGCTTACACTGAAGCTTTCTTT

v_gene: TRBV24-1
abundance: -
j_gene: TRBJ1-3
d_gene: TRBD1
CDR3aa: CATGGTGSSGNTIYF
CDR3nt: TGTGCCACCGGAGGGACAGGAAGCTCTGGAAACACCATATATTTT

v_gene: TRBV9
abundance: -
j_gene: TRBJ1-1
d_gene: -
CDR3aa: CASSVEGVGTEAFF
CDR3nt: TGTGCCAGCAGCGTAGAGGGGGTCGGCACTGAAGCTTTCTTT

v_gene: TRBV7-9
abundance: -
j_gene: TRBJ2-3
d_gene: TRBD2
CDR3aa: CASSLAGTSGGAGDTQYF
CDR3nt: TGTGCCAGCAGCTTAGCCGGGACTAGCGGGGGGGCCGGAGATACGCAGTATTTT

v_gene: TRBV20-1
abundance: -
j_gene: TRBJ2-5
d_gene: -
CDR3aa: CSGGLLQTQYF
CDR3nt: TGCAGTGGAGGACTCCTACAGACCCAGTACTTC

v_gene: TRBV6-4
abundance: -
j_gene: TRBJ2-3
d_gene: TRBD2
CDR3aa: CASSEAGATDTQYF
CDR3nt: TGTGCCAGCAGTGAAGCGGGAGCTACAGATACGCAGTATTTT

v_gene: TRBV7-3
abundance: once
j_gene: TRBJ2-2
d_gene: -
CDR3aa: CASSPTTGELFF
CDR3nt: TGTGCCAGCAGCCCAACCACCGGGGAGCTGTTTTTT

v_gene: TRBV5-1
abundance: -
j_gene: TRBJ2-5
d_gene: -
CDR3aa: CASSYRDQETQYF
CDR3nt: TGCGCCAGCAGCTACAGAGACCAAGAGACCCAGTACTTC

v_gene: TRBV6-1
abundance: -
j_gene: TRBJ1-5
d_gene: -
CDR3aa: CASSDGQLQPQHF
CDR3nt: TGTGCCAGCAGTGACGGACAGCTCCAGCCCCAGCATTTT

v_gene: TRBV5-1
abundance: -
j_gene: TRBJ1-4
d_gene: -
CDR3aa: CASSLASGTTNEKLFF
CDR3nt: TGCGCCAGCAGCTTGGCGTCAGGTACAACTAATGAAAAACTGTTTTTT

v_gene: TRBV10-3
abundance: -
j_gene: TRBJ2-1
d_gene: TRBD2
CDR3aa: CAIGRVAENNEQFF
CDR3nt: TGTGCCATCGGGAGGGTAGCGGAGAACAATGAGCAGTTCTTC

v_gene: TRBV29-1
abundance: -
j_gene: TRBJ1-4
d_gene: -
CDR3aa: CSAMGRYNEKLFF
CDR3nt: TGCAGCGCCATGGGACGGTACAATGAAAAACTGTTTTTT

v_gene: TRBV5-1
abundance: -
j_gene: TRBJ2-1
d_gene: TRBD2
CDR3aa: CASSFATSGPYNEQFF
CDR3nt: TGCGCCAGCAGCTTCGCCACTAGCGGGCCCTACAATGAGCAGTTCTTC

v_gene: TRBV30
abundance: -
j_gene: TRBJ2-1
d_gene: -
CDR3aa: CAWAGDSYNEQFF
CDR3nt: TGTGCCTGGGCCGGGGATTCCTACAATGAGCAGTTCTTC

v_gene: TRBV7-9
abundance: -
j_gene: TRBJ1-2
d_gene: -
CDR3aa: CASRPGGALDLWGYTF
CDR3nt: TGTGCCAGCAGACCCGGGGGGGCCTTAGATCTATGGGGCTACACCTTC

v_gene: TRBV6-5
abundance: -
j_gene: TRBJ1-1
d_gene: -
CDR3aa: CASSYQTEAFF
CDR3nt: TGTGCCAGCAGTTATCAGACTGAAGCTTTCTTT

v_gene: TRBV2
abundance: -
j_gene: TRBJ1-1
d_gene: -
CDR3aa: CASRPHGSEAFF
CDR3nt: TGTGCCAGCAGGCCTCACGGGAGTGAAGCTTTCTTT

v_gene: TRBV5-1
abundance: -
j_gene: TRBJ2-7
d_gene: TRBD1
CDR3aa: CASSLGGTGMAYEQYF
CDR3nt: TGCGCCAGCAGCTTGGGCGGGACAGGGATGGCCTACGAGCAGTACTTC

v_gene: TRBV19
abundance: -
j_gene: TRBJ2-7
d_gene: TRBD2
CDR3aa: CASSPREGEQYF
CDR3nt: TGTGCCAGTAGTCCCCGGGAGGGCGAGCAGTACTTC

v_gene: TRBV5-1
abundance: -
j_gene: TRBJ2-3
d_gene: -
CDR3aa: CASREQISTDTQYF
CDR3nt: TGCGCCAGCAGAGAACAAATTAGCACAGATACGCAGTATTTT

v_gene: TRBV5-6
abundance: -
j_gene: TRBJ2-7
d_gene: TRBD1
CDR3aa: CASSLEGQGTYEQYF
CDR3nt: TGTGCCAGCAGCTTGGAGGGACAGGGTACCTACGAGCAGTACTTC

v_gene: TRBV29-1
abundance: -
j_gene: TRBJ2-5
d_gene: -
CDR3aa: CSVVGRGGETQYF
CDR3nt: TGCAGCGTTGTGGGCAGGGGAGGAGAGACCCAGTACTTC

v_gene: TRBV9
abundance: once
j_gene: TRBJ2-3
d_gene: -
CDR3aa: CASSGGGPRDTQYF
CDR3nt: TGTGCCAGCAGCGGCGGTGGGCCTCGGGATACGCAGTATTTT

v_gene: TRBV12-3/TRBV12-4
abundance: -
j_gene: TRBJ2-3
d_gene: -
CDR3aa: CASSFRGADTQYF
CDR3nt: TGTGCCAGCAGTTTCAGAGGGGCAGATACGCAGTATTTT

v_gene: TRBV20-1
abundance: few
j_gene: TRBJ2-3
d_gene: -
CDR3aa: CSALGTDTQYF
CDR3nt: TGCAGTGCCCTTGGCACAGATACGCAGTATTTT

v_gene: TRBV7-2
abundance: -
j_gene: TRBJ1-2
d_gene: TRBD1
CDR3aa: CASSLDGGGGYGYTF
CDR3nt: TGTGCCAGCAGCTTAGACGGAGGGGGCGGCTATGGCTACACCTTC

v_gene: TRBV6-5
abundance: -
j_gene: TRBJ1-2
d_gene: -
CDR3aa: CAIRRGPGDGGYTF
CDR3nt: TGTGCCATCAGGAGGGGCCCGGGGGACGGTGGCTACACCTTC

v_gene: TRBV6-1
abundance: -
j_gene: TRBJ2-1
d_gene: -
CDR3aa: CASSEGASSSYNEQFF
CDR3nt: TGTGCCAGCAGTGAAGGCGCTAGCTCGTCCTACAATGAGCAGTTCTTC

v_gene: TRBV29-1
abundance: -
j_gene: TRBJ2-7
d_gene: -
CDR3aa: CSVRSQKSHEQYF
CDR3nt: TGCAGCGTTAGGTCTCAAAAGTCCCACGAGCAGTACTTC